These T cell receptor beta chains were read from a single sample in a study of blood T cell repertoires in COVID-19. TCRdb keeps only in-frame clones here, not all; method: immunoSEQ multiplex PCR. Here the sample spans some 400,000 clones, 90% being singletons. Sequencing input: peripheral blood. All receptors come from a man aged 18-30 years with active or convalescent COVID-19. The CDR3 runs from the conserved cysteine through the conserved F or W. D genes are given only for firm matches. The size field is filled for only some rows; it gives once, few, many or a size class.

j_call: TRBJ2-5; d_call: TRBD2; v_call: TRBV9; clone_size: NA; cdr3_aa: CASSVFGGGGAHETQYF; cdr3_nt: TGTGCCAGCAGCGTATTTGGGGGGGGTGGAGCCCATGAGACCCAGTACTTC
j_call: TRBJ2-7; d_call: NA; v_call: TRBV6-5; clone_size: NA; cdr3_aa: CASSSPVRYEQYF; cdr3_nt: TGTGCCAGCAGTTCCCCGGTCAGGTACGAGCAGTACTTC
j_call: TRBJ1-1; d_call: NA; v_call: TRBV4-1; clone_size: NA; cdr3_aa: CASSQDLDTGVKKTEAFF; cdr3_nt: TGCGCCAGCAGCCAAGATCTGGACACTGGAGTGAAAAAAACTGAAGCTTTCTTT
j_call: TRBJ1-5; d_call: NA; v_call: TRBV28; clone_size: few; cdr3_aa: CASSSSDQPQHF; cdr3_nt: TGTGCCAGCAGTTCATCGGATCAGCCCCAGCATTTT
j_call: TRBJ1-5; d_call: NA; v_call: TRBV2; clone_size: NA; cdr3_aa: CASSEGRGGNQPQHF; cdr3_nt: TGTGCCAGCAGTGAAGGCAGGGGCGGCAATCAGCCCCAGCATTTT
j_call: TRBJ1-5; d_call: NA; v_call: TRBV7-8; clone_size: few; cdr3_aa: CASSLERAQPQHF; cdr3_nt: TGTGCCAGCAGCTTAGAGCGAGCTCAGCCCCAGCATTTT
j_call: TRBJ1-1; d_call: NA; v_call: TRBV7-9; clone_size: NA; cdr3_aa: CASSPGMNTEAFF; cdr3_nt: TGTGCCAGCAGCCCCGGGATGAACACTGAAGCTTTCTTT
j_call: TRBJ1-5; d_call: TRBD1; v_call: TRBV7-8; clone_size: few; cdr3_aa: CASSLAGTGRADQPQHF; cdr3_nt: TGTGCCAGCAGCTTAGCCGGGACAGGGAGGGCGGATCAGCCCCAGCATTTT
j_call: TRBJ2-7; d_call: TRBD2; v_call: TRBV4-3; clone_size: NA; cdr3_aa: CASSQDRSGNSYEQYF; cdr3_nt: TGCGCCAGCAGCCAAGATCGTAGCGGGAACTCCTACGAGCAGTACTTC
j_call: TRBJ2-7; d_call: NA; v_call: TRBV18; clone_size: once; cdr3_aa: CASSPWAQSIYEQYF; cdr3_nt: TGTGCCAGCTCACCATGGGCTCAGTCTATCTACGAGCAGTACTTC
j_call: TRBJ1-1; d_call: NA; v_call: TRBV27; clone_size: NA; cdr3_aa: CASSTAGRGRHTEAFF; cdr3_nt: TGTGCCAGCAGCACCGCGGGGAGGGGTAGGCACACTGAAGCTTTCTTT
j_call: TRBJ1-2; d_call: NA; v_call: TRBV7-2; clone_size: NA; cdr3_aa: CASSLLGGGGFGGGYTF; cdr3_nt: TGTGCCAGCAGCTTATTAGGCGGGGGGGGCTTCGGCGGTGGCTACACCTTC
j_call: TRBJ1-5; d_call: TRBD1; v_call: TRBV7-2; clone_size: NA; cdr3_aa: CASSPQGPVQPQHF; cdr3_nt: TGTGCCAGCAGCCCACAGGGGCCAGTGCAGCCCCAGCATTTT
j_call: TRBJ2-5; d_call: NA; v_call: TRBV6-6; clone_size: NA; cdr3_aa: CASSSWSRGQETQYF; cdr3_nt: TGTGCCAGCAGTTCCTGGAGTAGGGGTCAAGAGACCCAGTACTTC
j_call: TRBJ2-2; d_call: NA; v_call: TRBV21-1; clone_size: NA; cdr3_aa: CASSKKKAQGDHDGELFF; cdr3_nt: TGTGCCAGCAGCAAAAAAAAAGCCCAGGGGGATCATGACGGGGAGCTGTTTTTT
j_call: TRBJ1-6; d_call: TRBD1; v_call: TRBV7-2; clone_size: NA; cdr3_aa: CASSFLNRQGESLHF; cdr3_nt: TGTGCCAGCAGCTTCCTCAACCGACAGGGCGAGTCCCTCCACTTT
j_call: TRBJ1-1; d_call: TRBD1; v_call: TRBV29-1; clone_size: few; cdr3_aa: CSVKRTGNTEAFF; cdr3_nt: TGCAGCGTAAAAAGGACAGGGAACACTGAAGCTTTCTTT
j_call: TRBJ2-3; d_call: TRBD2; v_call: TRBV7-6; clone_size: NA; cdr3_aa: CASSLATASGRGGTDTQYF; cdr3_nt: TGTGCCAGCAGCTTAGCCACCGCTAGCGGGAGGGGGGGCACAGATACGCAGTATTTT
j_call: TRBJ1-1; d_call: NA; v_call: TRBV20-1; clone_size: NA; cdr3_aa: CSASVAASLTEAFF; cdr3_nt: TGCAGTGCTAGTGTTGCAGCGTCCCTCACTGAAGCTTTCTTT
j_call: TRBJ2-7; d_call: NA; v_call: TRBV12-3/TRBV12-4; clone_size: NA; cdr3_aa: CASSYQTVNEQYF; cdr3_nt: TGTGCCAGCAGTTACCAGACAGTAAACGAGCAGTACTTC
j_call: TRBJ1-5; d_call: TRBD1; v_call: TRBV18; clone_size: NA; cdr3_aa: CASSASQGALDQPQHF; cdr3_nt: TGTGCCAGCTCAGCGTCTCAGGGGGCGCTGGATCAGCCCCAGCATTTT
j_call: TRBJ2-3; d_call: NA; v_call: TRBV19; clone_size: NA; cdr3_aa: CASSPIGAASTDTQYF; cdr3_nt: TGTGCCAGTAGCCCAATCGGTGCGGCTAGCACAGATACGCAGTATTTT
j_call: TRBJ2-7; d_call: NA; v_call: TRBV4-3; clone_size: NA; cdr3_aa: CASSQTQTGPYEQYF; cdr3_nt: TGCGCCAGCAGCCAGACCCAGACAGGCCCCTACGAGCAGTACTTC
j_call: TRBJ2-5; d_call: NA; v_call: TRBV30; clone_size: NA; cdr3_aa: CACLGQLEETQYF; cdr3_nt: TGTGCCTGCCTCGGACAGTTGGAAGAGACCCAGTACTTC
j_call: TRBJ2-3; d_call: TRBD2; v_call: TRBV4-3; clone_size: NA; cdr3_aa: CASSQDVTGGPDTQYF; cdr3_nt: TGCGCCAGCAGCCAAGACGTCACGGGGGGGCCAGATACGCAGTATTTT
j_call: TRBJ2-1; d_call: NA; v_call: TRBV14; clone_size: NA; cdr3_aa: CASSQDLSGRNEQFF; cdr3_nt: TGTGCCAGCAGCCAAGATCTTTCAGGGAGGAATGAGCAGTTCTTC
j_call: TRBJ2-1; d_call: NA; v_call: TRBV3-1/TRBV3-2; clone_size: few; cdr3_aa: CASSQSGNEQFF; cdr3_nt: TGTGCCAGCAGCCAGTCGGGAAATGAGCAGTTCTTC
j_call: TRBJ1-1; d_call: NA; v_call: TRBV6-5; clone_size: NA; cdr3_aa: CASSRETNTEAFF; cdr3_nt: TGTGCCAGCAGCCGGGAGACCAACACTGAAGCTTTCTTT
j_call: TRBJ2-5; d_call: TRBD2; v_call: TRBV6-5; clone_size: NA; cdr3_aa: CASIRGGSETQYF; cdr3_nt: TGTGCCAGCATCCGGGGAGGGTCGGAGACCCAGTACTTC
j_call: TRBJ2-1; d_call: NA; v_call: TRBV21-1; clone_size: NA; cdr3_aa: CASSKSRTSSVNEQFF; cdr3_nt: TGTGCCAGCAGCAAATCTCGGACTAGCAGCGTGAATGAGCAGTTCTTC
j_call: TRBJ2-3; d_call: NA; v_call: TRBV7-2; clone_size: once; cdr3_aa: CASRRYGTSTDTQYF; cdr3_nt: TGTGCCAGCAGGCGATACGGGACTAGCACAGATACGCAGTATTTT